This T cell receptor beta chain was recorded in a study of response to subunit inactivated influenza vaccine. General observations from the study: The authors suggested that every seasonal influenza vaccination recruits few new T cells.

Germline V gene lookup returns CDR1 DFQATT and CDR2 SNEGSKA (reference sequence). J lost 8 bases, V lost 3 bases, and 2 bases had no gene match. This CDR3 region has 12 residues. A word on this clonotype: The antigen remains unidentified.

TCRdb recomputed calls from the RT-PCR reads with MiXCR, one row per CDR3 protein. Of hundreds of thousands of distinct CDR3 sequences in the sample, about 15% were seen once. The sequence was obtained from a middle-aged man who received an inactivated influenza vaccine. J is TRBJ2-1 and V is TRBV20-1, with TRBD2 identical over 9 bases. The sequencing used PBMCs from blood, collected approximately 15 days before vaccination. CDR3 sequence reads: CSASLAGDEQFF. The CDR3, as DNA: TGCAGTGCTAGTTTAGCGGGAGATGAGCAGTTCTTC.